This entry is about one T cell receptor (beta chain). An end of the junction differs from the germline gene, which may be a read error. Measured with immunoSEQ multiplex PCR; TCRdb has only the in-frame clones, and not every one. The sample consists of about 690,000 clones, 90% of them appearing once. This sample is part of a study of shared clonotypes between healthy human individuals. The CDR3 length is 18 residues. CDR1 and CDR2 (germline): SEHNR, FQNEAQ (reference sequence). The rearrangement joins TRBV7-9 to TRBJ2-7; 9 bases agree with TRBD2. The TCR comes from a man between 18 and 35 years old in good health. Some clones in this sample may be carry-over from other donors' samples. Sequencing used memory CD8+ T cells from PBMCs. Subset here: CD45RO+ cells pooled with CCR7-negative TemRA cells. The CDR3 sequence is CASSLVGSGSFASHEQYF. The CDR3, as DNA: TGTGCCAGCAGCTTAGTGGGTAGCGGGAGTTTCGCCTCCCACGAGCAGTACTTC.